The 14 T cell receptor beta chains given below trace back to one sample, sequenced in a study of CD8+ T cells in alopecia areata. The sequencing template was cDNA reverse transcribed from extracted RNA. Assay used: immunoSEQ multiplex PCR; TCRdb lists only in-frame clones, some missing. The sample shows 61,000 or so clones, around 96% of them seen only once. The input for sequencing was CD8+ T cells sorted from blood, taken at week 0. The receptors stem from a human donor with alopecia areata.

This clone appeared a single time. The chain uses TRBV7-9 and TRBJ2-3; 11 bases match TRBD1. The CDR3 consists of 17 residues. Losses at the gene ends were 11 bases for V and 1 base for J; bases not matched to a gene: 14. Looked up from germline, CDR1 is SEHNR and CDR2 is FQNEAQ (reference sequence). The CDR3 region is CAGRSGQGAVRTDTQYF. CDR3 DNA: TGTGCCGGCCGAAGTGGACAGGGGGCAGTCCGCACAGATACGCAGTATTTT.

The chain couples TRBV5-6 to TRBJ1-2; D not resolved. The ends were cut back, 5 bases at V and 2 bases at J, with 7 bases in the middle. The length of the CDR3 is 12 residues. Germline V gene data show CDR1 as SGHDT and CDR2 as YYEEEE. The CDR3, as DNA: TGTGCCAGCAGTGAACGGAACTATGGCTACACCTTC. Translated, it gives CASSERNYGYTF.

The V gene is TRBV9, the J gene TRBJ2-5, with no clear D. Trimming shortened V by 2 bases and J by 4 bases, and 6 bases separated the two germline ends. CDR3 length: 12 residues. Germline CDR1 and CDR2: SGDLS and YYNGEE. CDR3 nucleotide sequence: TGTGCCAGCAGCGTTAATGGAGAGACCCAGTACTTC. This codes for CASSVNGETQYF.

This chain links TRBV29-1 with TRBJ2-5; 10 bases match TRBD1. The CDR3 spans 14 residues. Trimming at V came to 6 bases and at J to 4 bases, leaving 8 bases not matched to a gene. The germline V gene encodes CDR1 SQVTM and CDR2 ANQGSEA. The CDR3 loop reads CSVAATGGGETQYF. The DNA of the CDR3 is TGCAGCGTGGCCGCGACAGGGGGCGGAGAGACCCAGTACTTC.

This chain links TRBV27 with TRBJ1-2; 10 bases match TRBD1. V was pared by 5 bases and J by 4 bases, with 7 bases of the junction left unmatched. Germline V CDR1 and CDR2: MNHEY, SMNVEV (reference sequence). The CDR3 extends over 15 amino acids. Written as DNA, the CDR3 is TGTGCCAGCAGTCTCCGGGACAGGGGCCCCTATGGCTACACCTTC. Encoded protein: CASSLRDRGPYGYTF.

V gene TRBV7-9 combines with J gene TRBJ2-5; TRBD2 matches 16 bases. The CDR3 loop spans 17 amino acids. Germline V gives CDR1 SEHNR, CDR2 FQNEAQ (reference sequence). J was trimmed by 5 bases and V by 4 bases; bases with no gene match: 7. The CDR3 sequence: CASSSGLAGGPFETQYF. The CDR3 DNA reads as TGTGCCAGCAGCTCGGGACTAGCGGGGGGGCCCTTCGAGACCCAGTACTTC.

The gene calls are TRBV12-5 and TRBJ2-1; possible D gene TRBD2, 5 bases. The CDR3 covers 12 residues. Trimming took 0 bases from V and 10 from J, leaving 7 bases between them. Germline V gene data show CDR1 as LGHNT and CDR2 as FRNRAP. This CDR3 reads CASGLVRREQFF. Here the CDR3 DNA reads TGTGCTAGTGGTTTGGTAAGGAGGGAGCAGTTCTTC.

The table lists this clone with a count of one. V usage is TRBV5-6 and J usage is TRBJ2-7; a weak D match, TRBD2 (6 bases). The germline gives CDR1 SGHDT, CDR2 YYEEEE. Trimming cost V 1 base and J 0 bases, with 11 bases left between them. The CDR3 loop spans 15 amino acids. CDR3 amino acids: CASSLLYGSSYEQYF. The CDR3 nucleotides are TGTGCCAGCAGCTTGCTATACGGGAGCTCCTACGAGCAGTACTTC. Variable domain in full (rest from reference TRBV5-6 and TRBJ2-7): DAGVTQSPTHLIKTRGQQVTLRCSPKSGHDTVSWYQQALGQGPQFIFQYYEEEERQRGNFPDRFSGHQFPNYSSELNVNALLLGDSALYLCASSLLYGSSYEQYFGPGTRLTVT.

The chain has TRBV19 and TRBJ2-7, with 9 bases that match TRBD1. V lost 7 bases to trimming and J lost 3 bases; unmatched junction nucleotides: 4. CDR3 length: 13 amino acids. Germline CDR1 is LNHDA and CDR2 is SQIVND (reference sequence). In DNA form, the CDR3 reads TGTGCCAGTACCCCGGGACAGGGCTACGAGCAGTACTTC. It is translated as CASTPGQGYEQYF.

The V gene is TRBV7-2, the J gene TRBJ2-7; a possible D gene is TRBD2 (5 bases). Trimming removed 2 bases at V and 6 bases at J, with 11 bases between. Germline V gene sequence: CDR1 SGHTA, CDR2 FQGNSA. This CDR3 region has 13 residues. The CDR3 is CASSLLASSEQYF. The CDR3 bases are TGTGCCAGCAGCTTATTGGCTAGCTCCGAGCAGTACTTC.

V usage is TRBV6-1 and J usage is TRBJ2-7, with D possibly TRBD1 on 5 matching bases. The CDR3 has 15 residues. Per the germline V gene, CDR1 is MNHNS and CDR2 is SASEGT. The ends were cut back, 0 bases at V and 7 bases at J, with 16 bases in the middle. The DNA for the CDR3 is TGTGCCAGCAGTGAAGCGCCCGACAGCACCCGTGAGCAGTACTTC. It specifies CASSEAPDSTREQYF.

The V and J genes are TRBV27 and TRBJ1-2, with D unclear. Germline V CDR1 and CDR2: MNHEY, SMNVEV (reference sequence). CDR3 length equals 16 residues. With 0 bases removed from V and 2 bases from J, the gap between germline ends came to 13 bases. The CDR3 sequence: CASSLSAGFWNYGYTF. CDR3 DNA: TGTGCCAGCAGTTTATCGGCAGGCTTCTGGAACTATGGCTACACCTTC.

V is TRBV13 and J is TRBJ2-7; 15 bases fit TRBD2. In germline, CDR1 is PRHDT, CDR2 FYEKMQ (reference sequence). J was trimmed by 5 bases and V by 5 bases; bases with no gene match: 13. The CDR3 runs to 18 residues. The CDR3: CASSNRFWTSGGADEQYF. The CDR3 nucleotides are TGTGCCAGCAGCAATCGATTTTGGACTAGCGGGGGGGCCGACGAGCAGTACTTC.

The chain is built from TRBV27 and TRBJ2-5; 12 positions match TRBD2. Germline V lookup: CDR1 MNHEY, CDR2 SMNVEV (reference sequence). The J segment lost 5 bases and the V segment lost 2 bases, leaving 0 bases of the junction unmatched. CDR3 size: 14 residues. Written as DNA, the CDR3 is TGTGCCAGCAGTTTAGGGACTAGCGGGGAGACCCAGTACTTC. It yields the protein CASSLGTSGETQYF.